This T cell receptor (beta chain) was sequenced during a study of shared clonotypes between healthy human individuals. This CDR3 is 14 amino acids long. Germline V gene lookup returns CDR1 MDHEN and CDR2 SYDVKM. V was cut by 4 bases and J by 0 bases, with 7 bases left in between. With respect to this clone: Antigen unknown. The same CDR3 also results from other DNA sequences found in this sample.

The study, taken as a whole, reports: When compared with the clonotypes that were shared by all four sorted-subset donors, the non-shared clonotypes turned out to have lower generation probabilities.

About 30,000 T cell genomes, or approximately 200 ng DNA, went into the sorted-subset replicate PCRs. Libraries were prepared by immunoSEQ multiplex PCR; TCRdb keeps only in-frame clonotypes and omits some of them. The table has some 2.3 million clones, 85% to 95% seen once. Sequenced: naive CD4+ T cells from PBMCs. Specified subset: CD45RA+ positively selected. The chain uses TRBV28 and TRBJ2-1; D gene uncertain. The TCR was taken from a man aged 18 to 30 in good health. Some clones in this sample may be carry-over from other donors' samples. The CDR3 spells CASSSVSSYNEQFF. Written as DNA, the CDR3 is TGTGCCAGCAGTTCGGTAAGCTCCTACAATGAGCAGTTCTTC.